This passage covers 32 T cell receptor beta chains from one sample sequenced in a study of T cell repertoires in cytomegalovirus infection. TCRdb fed the reads into MiXCR, producing one record per CDR3 protein. The table includes some 320,000 distinct CDR3 sequences, over 7.5% detected once. The sample comprised PBMCs. These receptors were taken from a human donor in good health (CMV status not recorded). Some clones in this sample may be carry-over from other donors' samples.

This clonotype was found a few times. CDR3 amino acids: CASSETTGTGLVEQYF. CDR3 DNA sequence: TGTGCCAGTAGTGAAACCACCGGGACAGGGCTAGTCGAGCAGTACTTC. V is TRBV19 and J is TRBJ2-7; 9 bases line up with TRBD1. The CDR3 covers 16 residues. Germline V gene sequence: CDR1 LNHDA, CDR2 SQIVND (reference sequence). V shed 5 bases, J shed 6 bases, and the junction held 14 bases outside the gene matches. The full variable domain, rest sourced from reference TRBV19 and TRBJ2-7, is DGGITQSPKYLFRKEGQNVTLSCEQNLNHDAMYWYRQDPGQGLRLIYYSQIVNDFQKGDIAEGYSVSREKKESFPLTVTSAQKNPTAFYLCASSETTGTGLVEQYFGPGTRLTVT.

This clonotype was picked up a small number of times. The chain has TRBV7-2 and TRBJ1-2, with D possibly being TRBD1 (5 bases). CDR3 size: 13 residues. The V gene lost 5 bases and the J gene lost 5 bases, with 12 bases spanning the gap. Germline CDR1 and CDR2: SGHTA and FQGNSA. CDR3: CASSQGREYGYTF. For the CDR3, the DNA is TGTGCCAGCAGCCAAGGCAGGGAATATGGCTACACCTTC.

This clonotype was detected ten times or more. The gene calls are TRBV7-6 and TRBJ1-1; a weak D match, TRBD1 (5 bases). Per germline, CDR1 SGHVS and CDR2 FNYEAQ. The CDR3 sequence is 15 residues long. The V end was cut by 5 bases, the J end by 1 base, with 14 bases between. The CDR3 loop is CASSLKIGGNTEAFF. CDR3 coding DNA: TGTGCCAGCAGCCTAAAAATTGGGGGGAACACTGAAGCTTTCTTT.

This clonotype was observed at least ten times. This chain links TRBV7-6 with TRBJ2-1; D perhaps matches TRBD1 (6 bases). Deletions cut 1 base from V and 5 bases from J, with 9 bases between. The germline V gene encodes CDR1 SGHVS and CDR2 FNYEAQ. The CDR3 loop spans 14 amino acids. CDR3 sequence reads: CASSLVPGDNEQFF. Here the CDR3 DNA reads TGTGCCAGCAGCTTAGTCCCAGGGGACAATGAGCAGTTCTTC. The whole variable domain, filled in from reference TRBV7-6 and TRBJ2-1, reads GAGVSQSPRYKVTKRGQDVALRCDPISGHVSLYWYRQALGQGPEFLTYFNYEAQQDKSGLPNDRFSAERPEGSISTLTIQRTEQRDSAMYRCASSLVPGDNEQFFGPGTRLTVL.

This clonotype was found many times. J is TRBJ2-5 and V is TRBV7-2; D possibly corresponds to TRBD2 (6 bases). The CDR3 has 14 residues. V gave up 2 bases and J gave up 2 bases, with 9 bases separating them. Germline values: CDR1 SGHTA, CDR2 FQGNSA. The CDR3 DNA reads as TGTGCCAGCAGCTTACTAGCGCAACAAGAGACCCAGTACTTC. Translation gives CASSLLAQQETQYF. The variable domain in full, completed from reference TRBV7-2 and TRBJ2-5, reads GAGVSQSPSNKVTEKGKDVELRCDPISGHTALYWYRQSLGQGLEFLIYFQGNSAPDKSGLPSDRFSAERTGGSVSTLTIQRTQQEDSAVYLCASSLLAQQETQYFGPGTRLLVL.

This clonotype appeared many times. The chain is built from TRBV7-2 and TRBJ1-5, with D perhaps TRBD1 (6 bases). Per germline, CDR1 SGHTA and CDR2 FQGNSA. The V end lost 4 bases, the J end lost 1 base, and 20 bases lay between the germline ends. The CDR3 has 18 amino acids. The CDR3 nucleotides are TGTGCCAGCAGCTCCGTTCTGAATGAAGGGGGAAGCAATCAGCCCCAGCATTTT. Translated, it gives CASSSVLNEGGSNQPQHF.

This clonotype was seen repeatedly, ten times or more. CDR3 sequence: CASSSMTGNTGELFF. The CDR3, as DNA: TGTGCCAGCAGCTCTATGACAGGAAACACCGGGGAGCTGTTTTTT. This chain joins TRBV7-2 and TRBJ2-2, with a possible D match to TRBD1 (6 bases). With 4 bases removed from V and 2 bases from J, the gap between germline ends came to 11 bases. CDR3 length: 15 residues. Germline lookup yields CDR1 SGHTA and CDR2 FQGNSA.

This clonotype has a handful of counts. Given the absence of the conserved phenylalanine or tryptophan at the CDR3 end, a read error is likely. Because the CDR3's place on the DNA is in doubt, the DNA is left out and the CDR3 is given as listed by TCRdb. This chain connects TRBV19 to TRBJ1-2; whether TRBD1, the table's D call, matches the DNA was not checked. The CDR3 has 15 residues if both end residues are counted. Germline loops: CDR1 LNHDA, CDR2 SQIVND (reference sequence). This chain's CDR3 is CASSPNHQGQGKPFI.

This clonotype was observed many times. The V call is TRBV28, the J call TRBJ2-7; D might be TRBD2 (6 bases). Germline V gene lookup returns CDR1 MDHEN and CDR2 SYDVKM. The CDR3 sequence is 13 residues long. V was trimmed by 6 bases and J by 2 bases, leaving 11 bases between them. The CDR3 DNA is TGTGCCAGCAGAGGAGGGATTCCCTACGAGCAGTACTTC. This sequence encodes CASRGGIPYEQYF.

In this sample, this clonotype turned up many times. The V gene is TRBV6-1, the J gene TRBJ2-6, with D possibly being TRBD1 or TRBD2 (5 bases each). The CDR3 runs to 16 residues. V was pared by 4 bases and J by 4 bases, with 14 bases between. Germline V gene lookup returns CDR1 MNHNS and CDR2 SASEGT. The CDR3: CASSVLRGAGANVLTF. The DNA of the CDR3 is TGTGCCAGCAGTGTTCTAAGAGGGGCCGGGGCCAACGTCCTGACTTTC.

The CDR3 loop is CAWSRRGAGGYTF. The CDR3 DNA follows: TGTGCCTGGAGCCGTCGGGGGGCTGGGGGCTACACCTTC. The gene calls are TRBV30 and TRBJ1-2, with D possibly TRBD1 on 6 matching bases. The CDR3 extends over 13 amino acids. The V end lost 3 bases, the J end lost 8 bases, and 16 bases lay between the germline ends. Germline lookup yields CDR1 GTSNPN and CDR2 SVGIG (reference sequence).

This clonotype has more than one count but fewer than ten. The gene calls are TRBV18 and TRBJ2-7; the D gene is possibly TRBD2 (6 bases). With 3 bases removed from V and 1 base from J, the gap between germline ends came to 13 bases. The CDR3 is made up of 15 amino acids. Germline loops: CDR1 KGHSH, CDR2 LQKENI. In nucleotides, the CDR3 is TGTGCCAGCTCACCGACCAGCGGAGGGTCCTACGAGCAGTACTTC. Protein product: CASSPTSGGSYEQYF.

The chain joins TRBV27 to TRBJ1-2; TRBD1 matches at 7 bases. V shed 5 bases and J 4 bases; nucleotides not matched to a gene: 10. Germline V CDR1 and CDR2: MNHEY, SMNVEV (reference sequence). There are 15 residues in the CDR3. The CDR3 DNA is TGTGCCAGCAGTCCTCAGAGGGGGCAGTTCTATGGCTACACCTTC. It codes for CASSPQRGQFYGYTF.

This clonotype came up a few times. The chain joins TRBV4-2 to TRBJ1-4; no firm D call. The CDR3 extends over 16 amino acids. Deletions cut 0 bases from V and 6 bases from J, with 14 bases between. The germline CDR1 and CDR2 sequences are LGHNA and YNFKEQ. CDR3 loop: CASSQDKRAGDEKLFF. CDR3 nucleotides: TGTGCCAGCAGCCAAGATAAGAGGGCGGGTGATGAAAAACTGTTTTTT.

In its sample, this clonotype was seen a few times. The chain combines TRBV12-3 or TRBV12-4 with TRBJ2-3, with D hard to call. Trimming removed 8 bases at V and 1 base at J, with 16 bases between. The CDR3 loop spans 15 amino acids. DNA for the CDR3: TGTGCCAGCTCCCGAGCCAGAGTTGGCACAGATACGCAGTATTTT. Amino acids: CASSRARVGTDTQYF.

This clonotype was counted many times. The rearrangement uses TRBV7-9 and TRBJ2-7; D call uncertain. Germline values: CDR1 SEHNR, CDR2 FQNEAQ (reference sequence). The CDR3 contains 14 residues. V lost 2 bases, J lost 6 bases, and 14 bases lay in between. CDR3 coding DNA: TGTGCCAGCAGCTTAACCAACAGCTTGGGCGAGCAGTACTTC. Translating gives CASSLTNSLGEQYF.

This chain links TRBV10-2 with TRBJ1-1; the D gene is possibly TRBD1 (5 bases). Trimming stripped 7 bases from V and 5 bases from J, with 23 bases between. The length of the CDR3 is 16 residues. Germline CDR1 and CDR2: WSHSY and SAAADI. The CDR3 nucleotides are TGCGCCAGCACCGATGTTGATATAATGGGGGAAACTGAAGCTTTCTTT. Amino acid sequence: CASTDVDIMGETEAFF.

This clonotype was observed at least ten times. This chain connects TRBV7-2 to TRBJ1-5; a weak D match, TRBD1 (6 bases). The CDR3 is made up of 15 amino acids. Germline V gives CDR1 SGHTA, CDR2 FQGNSA. The V end was cut by 3 bases, the J end by 7 bases, with 16 bases between. This CDR3 reads CASSFGGRGLQPQHF. CDR3 DNA sequence: TGTGCCAGCAGCTTCGGGGGGCGCGGGTTGCAGCCCCAGCATTTT.

This clonotype showed up many times. This chain links TRBV7-3 with TRBJ1-6, with TRBD1 matching over 7 bases. Germline CDR1 is SGHTA and CDR2 is FQGTGA. V shed 2 bases and J 10 bases; nucleotides not matched to a gene: 8. The CDR3 is made up of 15 amino acids. Written as DNA, the CDR3 is TGTGCCAGCAGCTTAGGGGAGGGGGCAGGATCACCCCTCCACTTT. Translated, it gives CASSLGEGAGSPLHF.

This clonotype was observed at least ten times. The J gene is TRBJ2-5, the V gene TRBV7-2; the D gene is possibly TRBD1 (7 bases). V was clipped by 5 bases and J by 0 bases, with 10 bases between them. This CDR3 has 14 residues. Germline V gene data show CDR1 as SGHTA and CDR2 as FQGNSA. CDR3 coding DNA: TGTGCCAGCAGCCGCGGGACAGACCAAGAGACCCAGTACTTC. Translated, it gives CASSRGTDQETQYF.

The CDR3 reads CASSEVSYNEQFF. The DNA for the CDR3 is TGTGCCAGCAGTGAGGTTAGCTACAATGAGCAGTTCTTC. The gene calls are TRBV2 and TRBJ2-1; D call uncertain. V lost 3 bases, J lost 3 bases, and 6 bases lay in between. This CDR3 spans 13 amino acids. Looked up from germline, CDR1 is SNHLY and CDR2 is FYNNEI. Looking up the rest from reference TRBV2 and TRBJ2-1 gives the full variable domain: EPEVTQTPSHQVTQMGQEVILRCVPISNHLYFYWYRQILGQKVEFLVSFYNNEISEKSEIFDDQFSVERPDGSNFTLKIRSTKLEDSAMYFCASSEVSYNEQFFGPGTRLTVL.

This clonotype turned up a few times. V usage is TRBV6-5 and J usage is TRBJ2-2; 8 bases align to TRBD2. V lost 5 bases, J lost 5 bases, and 13 bases stayed unmatched. Germline CDR1 is MNHEY and CDR2 is SVGAGI. This CDR3 has 17 residues. CDR3 amino acids: CASSGGRRGGLTGELFF. In DNA form, the CDR3 reads TGTGCCAGCAGTGGGGGGAGACGCGGGGGGTTGACCGGGGAGCTGTTTTTT.

Many counts were recorded for this clonotype. The V gene is TRBV7-2, the J gene TRBJ1-5; D ambiguous. CDR3 length: 17 amino acids. Looked up from germline, CDR1 is SGHTA and CDR2 is FQGNSA. V was trimmed by 5 bases and J by 1 base, leaving 18 bases between them. The CDR3 protein is CASSVGHLLESNQPQHF. The CDR3 coding sequence is TGTGCCAGCAGCGTCGGCCACCTCCTCGAAAGCAATCAGCCCCAGCATTTT.

The genes are TRBV12-3 or TRBV12-4 and TRBJ2-3; TRBD2 is a possible D gene (6 bases). The V end was cut by 4 bases, the J end by 3 bases, with 14 bases between. There are 15 residues in the CDR3. The CDR3 protein is CASSSRWGETDTQYF. The CDR3 bases are TGTGCCAGCAGTTCCCGATGGGGGGAGACAGATACGCAGTATTTT.

This chain connects TRBV5-8 to TRBJ1-5; D ambiguous. The CDR3 is made up of 15 amino acids. The germline V and J ends were trimmed by 2 bases and 2 bases, with 11 bases remaining between them. Germline CDR1 and CDR2: SGHTS and YDEGEE. The CDR3 DNA sequence: TGTGCCAGCAGCTTCCGGTGGGGTGGCAATCAGCCCCAGCATTTT. Its protein is CASSFRWGGNQPQHF.

This clonotype was found a few times. The chain links TRBV6-2 or TRBV6-3 to TRBJ2-1; TRBD2 agrees at 10 bases. Per the germline V gene, CDR1 is MNHEY and CDR2 is SVGEGT. This CDR3 spans 15 amino acids. The V segment lost 6 bases and the J segment 7 bases; nucleotides outside the gene matches: 9. CDR3 protein: CASRLLAGELNEQFF. The DNA of the CDR3 is TGTGCCAGCAGGCTCCTAGCGGGAGAGTTAAATGAGCAGTTCTTC.

There are a few counts of this clonotype. The chain couples TRBV29-1 to TRBJ2-2, with 10 bases identical to TRBD1. The CDR3 extends over 15 amino acids. The J segment lost 2 bases and the V segment lost 7 bases, leaving 7 bases of the junction unmatched. Germline CDR1 SQVTM, CDR2 ANQGSEA. Here the CDR3 DNA reads TGCAGCGCCCTGGGGACAGGGGTCAACACCGGGGAGCTGTTTTTT. It specifies CSALGTGVNTGELFF.

This clonotype was seen a handful of times. This chain joins TRBV11-1 and TRBJ1-4; weak D call: TRBD1 (5 bases). Germline loops: CDR1 SGHAT, CDR2 FQDESV (reference sequence). The CDR3 has 16 amino acids. Trimming cost V 4 bases and J 1 base, with 13 bases left between them. The DNA for the CDR3 is TGTGCCAGCAGCTCCCTACTCGGGGGAACTAATGAAAAACTGTTTTTT. It translates to CASSSLLGGTNEKLFF.

The CDR3 loop reads CASINPRTDTQYF. The CDR3 DNA follows: TGTGCCAGCATTAATCCTCGCACAGATACGCAGTATTTT. The rearrangement links TRBV12-3 or TRBV12-4 to TRBJ2-3; D gene ambiguous. V gave up 7 bases and J gave up 1 base, with 9 bases separating them. There are 13 residues in the CDR3.

This sequence joins TRBV19 and TRBJ1-5, with 7 positions matching TRBD1. Germline CDR1 is LNHDA and CDR2 is SQIVND (reference sequence). This CDR3 comprises 18 residues. Germline trimming cut 3 bases from V and 7 bases from J; bases unmatched to any gene: 18. CDR3 protein: CASSIPSLRQGFWQPQHF. Written as DNA, the CDR3 is TGTGCCAGTAGTATTCCCAGCCTAAGACAGGGATTTTGGCAGCCCCAGCATTTT.

This clonotype occurred many times. The chain joins TRBV4-3 to TRBJ2-3; TRBD2 might be the D (6 bases). Germline loops: CDR1 LGHNA, CDR2 YSLEER. This CDR3 has 18 residues. V lost 0 bases, J lost 0 bases, and 16 bases lay in between. In DNA form, the CDR3 reads TGCGCCAGCAGCCAAGATCTCACCCGGGGGACTAGCACAGATACGCAGTATTTT. Translated: CASSQDLTRGTSTDTQYF.

This clonotype was detected ten times or more. This rearrangement joins TRBV7-2 to TRBJ1-1; D gene unclear. There are 13 residues in the CDR3. Trimming removed 5 bases from V and 4 bases from J, with 11 bases in between. Germline V CDR1 and CDR2: SGHTA, FQGNSA. Here the CDR3 reads CASSVGLGTEAFF. For the CDR3, the DNA is TGTGCCAGCAGCGTTGGGTTGGGCACTGAAGCTTTCTTT.